The 3 T cell receptor beta chains given below trace back to one sample, sequenced in a study of blood T cell repertoires in COVID-19. Method: immunoSEQ multiplex PCR; TCRdb's copy keeps in-frame clones and lacks some. The sample gives fewer than 200,000 clones, almost 80% of which show up once; 17% is in the top ten. Sequencing was done on a sample of PBMCs or T cells enriched from blood (not recorded which). These receptors all come from a woman in her fifties or sixties who had recovered from COVID-19.

DNA of the CDR3: TGTGCCATCAGTGAGTCCACGGGTTCCGGGGAGCTGTTTTTT. It encodes CAISESTGSGELFF. V and J are TRBV10-3 and TRBJ2-2; D is ambiguous. With 0 bases removed from V and 6 bases from J, the gap between germline ends came to 8 bases. In germline, CDR1 is ENHRY, CDR2 SYGVKD. There are 14 residues in the CDR3.

The CDR3, as DNA: TGTGCCAGCAGCTTGGGACAGGGTAACAACGAGCAGTACTTC. This encodes CASSLGQGNNEQYF. This rearrangement joins TRBV7-9 to TRBJ2-7; TRBD1 agrees at 9 bases. The CDR3 is made up of 14 amino acids. The trim removed 3 bases at V and 5 bases at J, leaving 5 bases unmatched. Germline V gene sequence: CDR1 SEHNR, CDR2 FQNEAQ (reference sequence).

V gene TRBV6-1 combines with J gene TRBJ1-6, with D uncertain. Per the germline V gene, CDR1 is MNHNS and CDR2 is SASEGT. V lost 0 bases, J lost 3 bases, and 9 bases lay in between. The CDR3 has 16 amino acids. CDR3: CASSEALQSYNSPLHF. The CDR3 region has the DNA TGTGCCAGCAGTGAAGCGCTACAGAGCTATAATTCACCCCTCCACTTT.